The rows below give T cell receptor beta chains drawn from one sample of a study of cytomegalovirus exposure and HLA in healthy donors. Profiling relied on immunoSEQ multiplex PCR, and the TCRdb table lists in-frame clones only, not all of them. This sample's table has 200,000 to 250,000 clones. The specimen sequenced was PBMCs. The receptors here all came from a girl aged 2-15 years in good health and CMV-seropositive. Each CDR3 is given without its conserved first and last residue. Fields, in order: V gene, CDR3 protein.

V gene: TRBV5-1; CDR3 protein: ASSLDLTYNEQF
V gene: TRBV10-3; CDR3 protein: STSGSTGELF
V gene: TRBV6-1; CDR3 protein: ASSSLQDQPQH
V gene: TRBV5-1; CDR3 protein: ASSLETGVYQPQH
V gene: TRBV19; CDR3 protein: ASSWLAGGPV
V gene: TRBV13; CDR3 protein: ASSLRREGDDEQF
V gene: TRBV4-1; CDR3 protein: ASSQQDRDGNTIY
V gene: TRBV7-8; CDR3 protein: ASSPFRFRAGNTIY
V gene: TRBV27; CDR3 protein: ASSFLAGGPYEQY
V gene: TRBV20-1; CDR3 protein: SSAGVAEAF
V gene: TRBV6-4; CDR3 protein: ASSETDSYGYT
V gene: TRBV28; CDR3 protein: ASSPAQETQY
V gene: TRBV5-6; CDR3 protein: ASSGGLAGREQY
V gene: TRBV29-1; CDR3 protein: SVGGQRGREQY
V gene: TRBV6-6; CDR3 protein: ASSYMRLSSYNEQF
V gene: TRBV4-1; CDR3 protein: ASSQGGAVGANVLT
V gene: TRBV5-1; CDR3 protein: ASSPLTGSTDTQY
V gene: TRBV13; CDR3 protein: ASSGNVGQGDTEAF
V gene: TRBV9; CDR3 protein: ASSRTYSNQPQH
V gene: TRBV5-6; CDR3 protein: ASSSARGYTQY
V gene: TRBV4-2; CDR3 protein: ASSQPSGMGPDTQY
V gene: TRBV7-2; CDR3 protein: ASSSIRLTDTQY
V gene: TRBV28; CDR3 protein: ASGTVSYNEQF
V gene: TRBV5-1; CDR3 protein: ASSFQGASEYQETQY
V gene: TRBV5-4; CDR3 protein: ASSLSGANVLT
V gene: TRBV10-2; CDR3 protein: ASGGTGQETQY
V gene: TRBV9; CDR3 protein: ASSAGSSYEQY
V gene: TRBV28; CDR3 protein: ASSFMNTEAF